The source of this T cell receptor (beta chain) is a study of control samples from healthy donors and cancer patients (dated by TCRdb to 2020 to 2022). Points on this clone: What this receptor recognizes is not known. Nothing much larger sits one base from this clone, and base qualities are not available.

To prepare the library, the immunoSEQ multiplex PCR assay was applied. Sourced from immuneACCESS, this table was stored by TCRdb with only in-frame sequences that have V and J called. A share of the clones is absent; for the studies checked, an unresolved V gene accounts for under half, and the remainder has no known explanation. The sample table contains about 160,000 clones; only one count was recorded for around 96% of them. The top ten clones comprise 8.5% of the sample. Clipping removes 7 bases from V and 3 bases from J, with 10 as the unmatched junction base count. CDR1 and CDR2 are drawn from the germline V gene: SGHTA, FQGNSA. Reading from cysteine to phenylalanine, the CDR3 counts 15 amino acids. The read is trimmed to its CDR3 DNA, 45 bases read in frame from base 1.

The sequence was collected from a woman aged 40 to 55 in good health. The chain uses TRBV7-2 and TRBJ2-7; TRBD1 agrees with 9 junctional bases. Source material: blood. The CDR3 reads CASTSKQGAVYEQYF. Read as DNA, the sequence is TGTGCCAGCACCTCCAAACAGGGGGCGGTCTACGAGCAGTACTTC. Where the CDR3 stops, the reference TRBV7-2 and TRBJ2-7 genes take over; the full variable domain is GAGVSQSPSNKVTEKGKDVELRCDPISGHTALYWYRQSLGQGLEFLIYFQGNSAPDKSGLPSDRFSAERTGGSVSTLTIQRTQQEDSAVYLCASTSKQGAVYEQYFGPGTRLTVT.